One sample yielded the 18 T cell receptor beta chains listed below, sequenced in a study of cytomegalovirus exposure and HLA in healthy donors. Use of 60 Vbeta and 13 Jbeta primers characterized the PCR. Generated by immunoSEQ multiplex PCR, the TCRdb table keeps only in-frame clones and is missing some. Recorded for this sample: just over 200,000 clones. The sample consisted of PBMCs. The origin of the receptors is a girl aged 2 to 10 in good health and CMV-seropositive.

The J gene is TRBJ2-6, the V gene TRBV2, with a possible D match to TRBD1 (6 bases). V dropped 7 bases and J dropped 2 bases, with 15 bases sitting between them. The CDR3 has 16 amino acids. Germline CDR1 reads SNHLY; CDR2 reads FYNNEI. CDR3 coding DNA: TGTGCCAGCACCGTAGGGGGAGCTGCTGGGGCCAACGTCCTGACTTTC. Translated, it gives CASTVGGAAGANVLTF.

The chain carries TRBV5-4 and TRBJ2-5; D gene uncertain. This CDR3 has 13 amino acids. Between the trimmed V and J ends, which lost 0 bases and 4 bases, there was a span of 7 bases. Germline lookup yields CDR1 SGHNT and CDR2 YYREEE (reference sequence). The CDR3 protein is CASSLASGETQYF. The CDR3 DNA reads as TGTGCCAGCAGCTTGGCCTCGGGAGAGACCCAGTACTTC.

The chain uses TRBV2 and TRBJ2-7; 11 bases fit TRBD1. CDR1 is SNHLY and CDR2 is FYNNEI in the germline V gene. The CDR3 has 17 amino acids. V shed 0 bases and J 2 bases; nucleotides not matched to a gene: 6. CDR3 coding DNA: TGTGCCAGCAGTGAAGCGCCCGGGACAGGGGGGGCCTACGAGCAGTACTTC. Translated, it gives CASSEAPGTGGAYEQYF.

A word on this clone: One junction end does not reproduce the germline sequence, and a read error may be involved. This chain connects TRBV7-8 to TRBJ1-2; D may be TRBD1 (5 bases). CDR1 SGHVS and CDR2 FQNEAQ come from the germline V gene. The length of the CDR3 is 13 residues. This CDR3 is CVSSAPATDGYTF. The CDR3 coding sequence is TGTGTCAGCAGCGCCCCGGCGACAGATGGCTACACCTTC. Complete variable domain (other parts from reference TRBV7-8 and TRBJ1-2): GAGVSQSPRYKVAKRGQDVALRCDPISGHVSLFWYQQALGQGPEFLTYFQNEAQLDKSGLPSDRFFAERPEGSVSTLKIQRTQQEDSAVYLCVSSAPATDGYTFGSGTRLTVV.

CDR3 nucleotides: TGTGCCAGCAGCTTAGATCCCCGCCGGGAGGGAAGCACAGATACGCAGTATTTT. Amino acid sequence: CASSLDPRREGSTDTQYF. This chain uses TRBV11-2 with TRBJ2-3, with 8 bases that match TRBD2. CDR1 SGHAT and CDR2 FQNNGV come from the germline V gene. The junction had 8 bases not matched to a gene; V was cut back by 0 bases and J by 0 bases. The CDR3 spans 18 residues.

The rearrangement links TRBV27 to TRBJ1-4, with 7 bases matching TRBD1. The CDR3 is 14 residues long. Germline CDR1 is MNHEY and CDR2 is SMNVEV (reference sequence). V lost 6 bases, J lost 7 bases, and 8 bases stayed unmatched. CDR3: CASRPGTEVEKLFF. Written as DNA, the CDR3 is TGTGCCAGCAGACCCGGGACAGAGGTTGAAAAACTGTTTTTT.

The CDR3 DNA reads TGTGCCAGCAGTTCCGGAACAGGGGGCCTACCCTACGAGCAGTACTTC. As protein: CASSSGTGGLPYEQYF. The chain carries TRBV27 and TRBJ2-7; 9 nucleotides align to TRBD1. The V segment lost 4 bases and the J segment 2 bases; nucleotides outside the gene matches: 9. CDR3 length: 16 residues. Germline V gives CDR1 MNHEY, CDR2 SMNVEV (reference sequence).

The J gene is TRBJ2-6, the V gene TRBV28; 15 bases agree with TRBD2. Trimming took 10 bases from V and 2 from J; bases not matched to a gene: 6. Germline CDR1 and CDR2: MDHEN and SYDVKM. This CDR3 has 17 amino acids. The CDR3 DNA follows: TGTGCCACGGGGGGACTAGCGGGAGGAGCTGGGGCCAACGTCCTGACTTTC. Translation gives CATGGLAGGAGANVLTF.

The chain recombines TRBV27 with TRBJ2-7, with a tentative D call TRBD1 (6 bases). CDR1 MNHEY and CDR2 SMNVEV come from the germline V gene (reference sequence). The CDR3 has 18 amino acids. V was cut by 6 bases and J by 3 bases, with 27 bases left in between. The CDR3 DNA reads TGTGCCAGCAGACCTATTAACCCAGCGGACAGACAAGTCTACGAGCAGTACTTC. This gives the protein CASRPINPADRQVYEQYF.

The chain employs TRBV28 and TRBJ1-4, with D perhaps TRBD1 (5 bases). Germline V lookup: CDR1 MDHEN, CDR2 SYDVKM. The CDR3 has 14 amino acids. Trimming removed 8 bases at V and 8 bases at J, with 18 bases between. CDR3 sequence: CASGRVALREKLFF. The CDR3 nucleotides read TGTGCCAGCGGCAGGGTGGCCCTAAGGGAAAAACTGTTTTTT.

This rearrangement joins TRBV4-1 to TRBJ1-2; D possibly corresponds to TRBD1 (6 bases). CDR3 length: 14 amino acids. The V end lost 6 bases, the J end lost 4 bases, and 15 bases lay between the germline ends. The germline V gene has CDR1 MGHRA and CDR2 YSYEKL. The CDR3 nucleotides read TGCGCCAGCAGGCAAACCGGGACACTCTATGGCTACACCTTC. Protein: CASRQTGTLYGYTF.

This chain connects TRBV14 to TRBJ1-2; tentatively, D is TRBD1 (6 bases). Trimming removed 4 bases from V and 8 bases from J, with 17 bases in between. The CDR3 runs 14 residues. CDR1 is SGHDN and CDR2 is FVKESK in the germline V gene. The chain's CDR3 is CASSPQMGAYGYTF. The CDR3 nucleotides are TGTGCCAGCAGCCCCCAAATGGGGGCGTACGGCTACACCTTC.

V and J are TRBV4-1 and TRBJ2-7; a possible D gene is TRBD1 (5 bases). Germline CDR1 MGHRA, CDR2 YSYEKL. This CDR3 comprises 16 residues. Trimming left V 5 bases short and J 2 bases short, with 19 bases between. DNA for the CDR3: TGCGCCAGCAGCGCCCACTACGTCGACAGAGCCTACGAGCAGTACTTC. Its protein product is CASSAHYVDRAYEQYF.

The V gene is TRBV4-2, the J gene TRBJ2-6; tentatively, D is TRBD1 (6 bases). This CDR3 contains 20 residues. Trimming shortened V by 0 bases and J by 0 bases, and 18 bases separated the two germline ends. CDR1 LGHNA and CDR2 YNFKEQ come from the germline V gene. CDR3: CASSQESYDRLVSGANVLTF. In nucleotides, the CDR3 is TGTGCCAGCAGCCAAGAAAGTTACGACAGGCTGGTCTCTGGGGCCAACGTCCTGACTTTC.

The J gene is TRBJ1-2, the V gene TRBV9, with 7 bases identical to TRBD1. Germline V gene data show CDR1 as SGDLS and CDR2 as YYNGEE. The CDR3 spans 15 residues. V gave up 3 bases and J gave up 7 bases; unmatched junction bases: 12. In nucleotides, the CDR3 is TGTGCCAGCAGCGCTAAGACGATAGGGGGCAGTGGCTACACCTTC. This encodes CASSAKTIGGSGYTF.

The chain combines TRBV4-1 with TRBJ2-1; the D gene is possibly TRBD2 (5 bases). Deletions cut 1 base from V and 10 bases from J, with 8 bases between. This CDR3 is 12 amino acids long. Germline CDR1 and CDR2: MGHRA and YSYEKL. CDR3 bases: TGCGCCAGCAGCCAAGTCCCGGGAGAGCAGTTCTTC. It is translated as CASSQVPGEQFF.

The chain has TRBV29-1 and TRBJ2-5; D is uncertain. This CDR3 is built from 10 residues. The V end was cut by 6 bases, the J end by 3 bases, with 5 bases between. The V gene's germline CDR1 is SQVTM and CDR2 ANQGSEA. CDR3 sequence (DNA): TGCAGCGTGGGCAAAGAGACCCAGTACTTC. Encoded protein: CSVGKETQYF.

The chain is built from TRBV5-1 and TRBJ1-2, with D maybe TRBD1 (5 bases). With 5 bases removed from V and 6 bases from J, the gap between germline ends came to 14 bases. The V gene's germline CDR1 is SGHRS and CDR2 YFSETQ. This CDR3 is 13 amino acids long. CDR3 nucleotide sequence: TGCGCCAGCAGAGGGGATGCAAAAAATGGCTACACCTTC. This encodes CASRGDAKNGYTF.